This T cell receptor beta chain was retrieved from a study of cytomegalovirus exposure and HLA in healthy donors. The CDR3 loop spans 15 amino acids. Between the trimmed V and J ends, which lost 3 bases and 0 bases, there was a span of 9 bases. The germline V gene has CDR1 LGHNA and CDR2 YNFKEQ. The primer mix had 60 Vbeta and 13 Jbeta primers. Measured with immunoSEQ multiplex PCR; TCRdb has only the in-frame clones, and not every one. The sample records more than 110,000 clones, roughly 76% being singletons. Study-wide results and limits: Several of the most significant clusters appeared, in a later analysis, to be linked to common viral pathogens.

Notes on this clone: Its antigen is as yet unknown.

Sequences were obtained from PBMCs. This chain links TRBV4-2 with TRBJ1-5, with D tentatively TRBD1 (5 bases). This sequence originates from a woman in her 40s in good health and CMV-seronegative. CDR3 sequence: CASSHQGDSNQPQHF. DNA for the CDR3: TGTGCCAGCAGCCACCAGGGTGATAGCAATCAGCCCCAGCATTTT.